This TCR beta chain was captured by sequencing in a study of T cell clonality in common variable immunodeficiency. Findings and caveats of the study: What drives increased CVID clonality needs T cell subpopulation sequencing. Fewer deletions and N-nucleotide insertions were reportedly seen in common variable immunodeficiency TCR beta sequences.

This clone was seen many times. Its specificity is not known. The assay was immunoSEQ multiplex PCR, and TCRdb's table has in-frame clones only and misses some. The specimen has about 81,000 clones, none found just once. Most patients and controls had Caucasian heritage. The sequence was obtained from a person aged 18-70 years in good health. Sequencing was carried out using peripheral blood mononuclear cells.

This chain's CDR3 is CASSLDPGVNGYTF. CDR3 DNA, as far as it was read: TGCGCCAGCAGCTTGGATCCAGGTGTTAATGGC. This rearrangement joins TRBV5-1 to TRBJ1-2; D ambiguous. The read terminates 3 residues ahead of where the CDR3 ends, so the germline J gene completes it. Germline CDR1 SGHRS, CDR2 YFSETQ. This CDR3 is 14 amino acids long. The ends were cut back, 0 bases at V and 6 bases at J, with 12 bases in the middle.